This is a list of T cell receptor beta chains from one sample in a study of blood T cell repertoires in COVID-19. Assay: immunoSEQ multiplex PCR; the TCRdb copy retains only in-frame clones and omits some. Of 9,500 to 10,000 clones in the sample, around 77% were seen once. The sample comprised peripheral blood. These receptors were obtained from a human donor in a cohort sampled during active COVID-19. The CDR3 runs from the conserved cysteine through the conserved F or W. D genes are given only for firm matches. Only part of the rows carry a size: once, few, many, or a class if the clone is expanded.

j_gene	abundance	d_gene	v_gene	CDR3aa	CDR3nt
TRBJ2-7	NA	TRBD1	TRBV18	CASSPVGVGTGKGEQYF	TGTGCCAGCTCACCCGTCGGTGTCGGGACAGGGAAGGGAGAGCAGTACTTC
TRBJ1-1	few	NA	TRBV4-1	CASSRGGPTEAFF	TGCGCCAGCAGCCGCGGGGGGCCCACTGAAGCTTTCTTT
TRBJ2-5	NA	NA	TRBV15	CATSRLGQGGQETQYF	TGTGCCACCAGCAGATTAGGACAGGGAGGGCAAGAGACCCAGTACTTC
TRBJ2-7	NA	TRBD2	TRBV5-5	CASSLDLAGIYEQYF	TGTGCCAGCAGCTTGGATCTAGCGGGGATATACGAGCAGTACTTC
TRBJ1-2	NA	TRBD1	TRBV7-9	CASSLGSGGNYGYTF	TGTGCCAGCAGCTTAGGTTCAGGGGGCAACTATGGCTACACCTTC
TRBJ2-4	NA	NA	TRBV11-1	CASSLSGEGVKNIQYF	TGTGCCAGCAGCTTGTCTGGGGAGGGGGTAAAGAACATTCAGTACTTC
TRBJ1-1	NA	NA	TRBV5-1	CASSFGQLNTEAFF	TGCGCCAGCAGCTTCGGACAGTTAAACACTGAAGCTTTCTTT
TRBJ2-7	NA	NA	TRBV2	CASSDQGYEQYF	TGTGCCAGCAGCGATCAGGGATACGAGCAGTACTTC
TRBJ1-2	NA	TRBD1	TRBV3-1/TRBV3-2	CASSLIGQGAHGYTF	TGTGCCAGCAGCCTGATTGGACAGGGGGCTCATGGCTACACCTTC
TRBJ1-6	few	NA	TRBV29-1	CSVVVSNNSPLHF	TGCAGCGTTGTTGTCAGTAATAATTCACCCCTCCACTTT
TRBJ2-7	NA	NA	TRBV12-3/TRBV12-4	CASSPGLGEQYF	TGTGCCAGCAGCCCGGGGTTGGGCGAGCAGTACTTC
TRBJ2-7	NA	TRBD2	TRBV5-6	CASSFVRRGFSYEQYF	TGTGCCAGCAGCTTTGTTCGGCGGGGGTTCTCCTACGAGCAGTACTTC
TRBJ2-7	NA	TRBD1	TRBV2	CASSLNRGTYEQYF	TGTGCCAGCAGTCTAAACAGGGGGACCTACGAGCAGTACTTC
TRBJ2-3	NA	TRBD2	TRBV18	CASSPATSGTDTQYF	TGTGCCAGCTCACCGGCGACTAGCGGCACAGATACGCAGTATTTT
TRBJ2-7	NA	TRBD2	TRBV3-1/TRBV3-2	CASSQYRTSGYYEQYF	TGTGCCAGCAGCCAATACCGGACTAGCGGGTATTACGAGCAGTACTTC
TRBJ2-7	NA	TRBD1	TRBV9	CASSPRPQGRTGGSYEQYF	TGTGCCAGCAGCCCCCGCCCCCAGGGGAGGACAGGGGGTTCCTACGAGCAGTACTTC
TRBJ1-5	few	NA	TRBV20-1	CSASVTNQPQHF	TGCAGTGCTAGTGTCACAAATCAGCCCCAGCATTTT
TRBJ1-5	few	TRBD1	TRBV19	CASSIGDRGSLKPQHF	TGTGCCAGTAGTATTGGAGACAGGGGGTCGTTAAAGCCCCAGCATTTT
TRBJ2-2	few	TRBD1	TRBV7-9	CASSFQGATGELFF	TGTGCCAGCAGCTTTCAGGGGGCTACCGGGGAGCTGTTTTTT
TRBJ2-3	NA	NA	TRBV2	CASRTALADTQYF	TGTGCCAGCAGGACTGCGCTGGCAGATACGCAGTATTTT
TRBJ2-7	NA	TRBD2	TRBV9	CASSVGGGHYEQYF	TGTGCCAGCAGCGTGGGCGGGGGTCACTACGAGCAGTACTTC
TRBJ1-1	NA	NA	TRBV7-8	CASSLVGGGTEAFF	TGTGCCAGCAGCTTGGTCGGGGGGGGCACTGAAGCTTTCTTT
TRBJ1-1	NA	TRBD1	TRBV4-1	CASSRKEGGRGMAGSGTEAFF	TGCGCCAGCAGCCGAAAAGAAGGGGGCAGGGGGATGGCCGGGTCGGGCACTGAAGCTTTCTTT
TRBJ2-1	NA	NA	TRBV5-1	CASSLLENEQFF	TGCGCCAGCAGCTTGTTAGAGAATGAGCAGTTCTTC
TRBJ2-7	NA	TRBD2	TRBV5-6	CASSLSGGYYEQYF	TGTGCCAGCAGCTTGTCGGGAGGGTACTACGAGCAGTACTTC
TRBJ1-6	few	NA	TRBV28	CASSFDRISPLHF	TGTGCCAGCAGTTTCGACAGGATCTCACCCCTCCACTTT
TRBJ1-2	few	NA	TRBV9	CASSAYSRTNYGYTF	TGTGCCAGCAGCGCATACAGCAGAACTAACTATGGCTACACCTTC
TRBJ2-7	NA	TRBD1	TRBV4-3	CASSQTGTGGSYEQYF	TGCGCCAGCAGCCAAACTGGGACAGGGGGCTCCTACGAGCAGTACTTC
TRBJ1-4	NA	NA	TRBV5-1	CASSLAPPGGSPVVTNEKLFF	TGCGCCAGCAGCTTGGCCCCGCCCGGGGGTTCTCCTGTTGTAACTAATGAAAAACTGTTTTTT
TRBJ1-5	NA	NA	TRBV7-8	CASTSTGYSNQPQHF	TGTGCCAGCACGTCCACAGGGTACAGCAATCAGCCCCAGCATTTT
TRBJ2-3	NA	NA	TRBV28	CASRPGGDTQYF	TGTGCCAGCAGACCCGGAGGGGATACGCAGTATTTT